The source of this T cell receptor beta chain is a study of cytomegalovirus exposure and HLA in healthy donors. Donors showed nominal health when sampled, although they likely had unrecorded immune exposures. PCR involved 60 Vbeta and 13 Jbeta primers. Sequencing used immunoSEQ multiplex PCR; TCRdb keeps in-frame clones, though not all of them. The table has fewer than 120,000 clones, 76% seen once. The TCR comes from a man aged 25 to 45 in good health and CMV-seropositive. Sequences were obtained from PBMCs.

As DNA, the CDR3 is TGTGCCAGCAGTTTAGATGCTGGAGGCAAGGACAATCAGCCCCAGCATTTT. As protein: CASSLDAGGKDNQPQHF. The chain recombines TRBV27 with TRBJ1-5; the D is unclear. V was trimmed by 2 bases and J by 3 bases, leaving 17 bases between them. The CDR3 sequence is 17 residues long. Germline CDR1 MNHEY, CDR2 SMNVEV (reference sequence).